This TCR beta chain derives from a study of regulatory T cells in long-lasting Graves disease. To note about this clonotype: With a much larger clone just one base away, this may be a read error.

Time point meaning: newly diagnosed GD, antithyroid drugs for less than 3 months. Researchers made the TCR library from RNA that was extracted from PBMCs. For TCR beta, libraries came from iRepertoire HTBI primers and Arm-PCR of CDR3 regions. TCRdb fed the multiplex PCR reads into MiXCR, producing one record per CDR3 protein. The table lists 350,000 to 450,000 distinct CDR3 sequences, about 15% of them singletons, with roughly 7.7% in the top ten. These records were also assigned to another study, of T cells in Graves' hyperthyroidism and ophthalmopathy.

The source of this sequence is a woman aged 40 to 50 with Graves disease. This sample comprised peripheral blood mononuclear cells (PBMCs), obtained at new diagnosis, from a patient treated with antithyroid drugs.

The CDR3 bases are TGTGCCATCAGTTATTACGGTCACTACGAGCAGTACTTC. Translation: CAISYYGHYEQYF. V and J are TRBV6-5 and TRBJ2-7; no clear D gene. This CDR3 comprises 13 residues. The germline V gene encodes CDR1 MNHEY and CDR2 SVGAGI.